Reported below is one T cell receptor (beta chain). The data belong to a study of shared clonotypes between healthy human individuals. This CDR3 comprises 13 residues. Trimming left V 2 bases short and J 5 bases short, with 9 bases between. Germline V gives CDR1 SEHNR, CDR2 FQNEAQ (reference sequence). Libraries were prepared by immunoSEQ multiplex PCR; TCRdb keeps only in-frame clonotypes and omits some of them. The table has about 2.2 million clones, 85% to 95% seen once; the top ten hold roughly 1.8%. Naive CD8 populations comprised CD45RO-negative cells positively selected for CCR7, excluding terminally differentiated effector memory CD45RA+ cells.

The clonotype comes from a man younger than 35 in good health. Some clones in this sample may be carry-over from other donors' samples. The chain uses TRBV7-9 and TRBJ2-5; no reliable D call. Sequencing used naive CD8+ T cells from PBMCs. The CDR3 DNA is TGTGCCAGCAGCTTACCGAGAGACGAGACCCAGTACTTC. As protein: CASSLPRDETQYF.